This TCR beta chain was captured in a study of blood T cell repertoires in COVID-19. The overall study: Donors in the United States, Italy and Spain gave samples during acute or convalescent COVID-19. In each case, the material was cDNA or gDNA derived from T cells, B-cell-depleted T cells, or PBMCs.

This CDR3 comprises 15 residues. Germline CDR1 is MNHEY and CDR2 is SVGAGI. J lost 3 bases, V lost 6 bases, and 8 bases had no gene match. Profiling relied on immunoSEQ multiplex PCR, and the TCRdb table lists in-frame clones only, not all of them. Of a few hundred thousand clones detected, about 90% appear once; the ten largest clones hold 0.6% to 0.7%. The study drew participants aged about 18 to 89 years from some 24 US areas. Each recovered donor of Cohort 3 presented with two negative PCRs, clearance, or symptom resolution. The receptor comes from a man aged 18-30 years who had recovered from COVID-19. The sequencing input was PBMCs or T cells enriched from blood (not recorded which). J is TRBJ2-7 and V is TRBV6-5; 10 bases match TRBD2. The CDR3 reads CASSRSLAGNYEQYF. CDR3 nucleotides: TGTGCCAGCAGCCGATCACTAGCGGGGAACTACGAGCAGTACTTC.